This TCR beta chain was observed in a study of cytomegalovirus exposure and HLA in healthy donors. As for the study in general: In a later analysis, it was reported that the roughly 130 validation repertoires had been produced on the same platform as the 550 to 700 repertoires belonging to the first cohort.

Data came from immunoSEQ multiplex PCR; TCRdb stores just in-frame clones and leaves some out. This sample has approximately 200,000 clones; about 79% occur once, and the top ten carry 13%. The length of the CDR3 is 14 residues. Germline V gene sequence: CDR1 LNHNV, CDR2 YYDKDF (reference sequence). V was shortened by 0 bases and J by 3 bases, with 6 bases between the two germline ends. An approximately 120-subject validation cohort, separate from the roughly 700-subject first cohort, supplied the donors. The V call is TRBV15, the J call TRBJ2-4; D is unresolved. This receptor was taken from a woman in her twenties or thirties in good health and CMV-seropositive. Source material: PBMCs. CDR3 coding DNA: TGTGCCACCAGCAGAGAAGGAGTCAAAAACATTCAGTACTTC. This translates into CATSREGVKNIQYF.